What follows describes a single T cell receptor (beta chain). Antigen specificity is unknown. Profiling relied on immunoSEQ multiplex PCR, and the TCRdb table lists in-frame clones only, not all of them. The table includes under 600,000 clones, roughly 98% detected once. Positive CCR7 selection of CD45RO-negative cells yielded the naive CD8 cells, and terminally differentiated effector memory CD45RA+ cells were excluded. The sample is drawn from a study of shared clonotypes between healthy human individuals. V was clipped by 2 bases and J by 0 bases, with 11 bases between them. The germline V gene has CDR1 SGHRS and CDR2 YFSETQ. The CDR3 runs 15 residues. Findings and limits, study-wide: Some clonotypes were shared by all four sorted-subset donors, while others were not shared. The non-shared ones had lower generation probabilities than the shared ones.

The sequence was collected from a man aged 25-45 years in good health. Sequencing was done on a sample of naive CD8+ T cells sorted from blood. The rearrangement joins TRBV5-1 to TRBJ2-5, with D perhaps matching TRBD2 (6 bases). CDR3 amino acids: CASSFTGLNQETQYF. CDR3 coding DNA: TGCGCCAGCAGCTTTACGGGACTCAACCAAGAGACCCAGTACTTC.